The clone carrying this T cell receptor beta chain was observed a handful of times. Antigen specificity is unknown. The junction differs from germline at one of its ends, possibly a read error. The CDR3 spans 15 residues. Germline V lookup: CDR1 SNHLY, CDR2 FYNNEI. The data derive from a study of T cells in Graves' hyperthyroidism and ophthalmopathy. Study findings and constraints: Most clonotypes that expanded in the thyroid above 0.001 also showed up in blood. Median prediction lead before ophthalmopathy onset was 5 to 7.5 months with the model.

Orbital computed tomography, thyroid ultrasound, serum thyroxine and TRAb, and clinical symptoms together informed the diagnoses. The PBMCs had their origin in roughly 9.8 ml of fresh peripheral blood. The source material, RNA transcripts, was used to amplify TCR beta CDR3 regions. First-round RT-PCR with HTBI primers amplified the TCR CDR3 region. In TCRdb, the multiplex PCR reads were re-called with MiXCR into one record per CDR3 protein. The sample consists of roughly 600,000 distinct CDR3 sequences, about 15% of them appearing once. Sequencing was done on a sample of blood. The J gene is TRBJ1-5, the V gene TRBV2; 9 bases fit TRBD1. This receptor was obtained from a woman aged 50 to 60 with Graves' ophthalmopathy. In DNA form, the CDR3 reads TGTGCCGGCAGCGGACAGGGGAATAGGTGGAAGCCCCAGCATTTT. Protein sequence: CAGSGQGNRWKPQHF.